The sequence of this T cell receptor beta chain was determined in a study of T cells in Graves' hyperthyroidism and ophthalmopathy. The germline gives CDR1 WSHSY, CDR2 SAAADI. The CDR3 length is 16 residues. Trimming took 0 bases from V and 6 from J, leaving 18 bases between them. Amplified TCR beta CDR3 regions came from RNA transcripts. An initial round of RT-PCR targeting the TCR CDR3 relied on the HTBI primer set. TCRdb recomputed calls from the multiplex PCR reads with MiXCR, one row per CDR3 protein. The table lists roughly 520,000 distinct CDR3 sequences, roughly a quarter of them singletons. The sequenced material came from blood. The chain recombines TRBV10-2 with TRBJ2-7; possibly TRBD1 or TRBD2 for D (6 bases each). The clonotype was recovered from a woman in her 30s with Graves' ophthalmopathy. The CDR3 nucleotides are TGCGCCAGCAGTGAGTCCACAGGGATTACCGGGAGCGAGCAGTACTTC. This translates into CASSESTGITGSEQYF.